Detailed here is one T cell receptor beta chain. The antigen remains unidentified. This CDR3 contains 12 residues. With 5 bases removed from V and 7 bases from J, the gap between germline ends came to 9 bases. CDR1 is SGHVS and CDR2 is FQNEAQ in the germline V gene. The data were obtained in a study of cytomegalovirus exposure and HLA in healthy donors. Study conclusions and caveats: The CMV antigen specificity of a few CMV-associated chains was confirmed through in vitro analysis.

The PCR employed 60 Vbeta primers together with 13 Jbeta primers. Data came from immunoSEQ multiplex PCR; TCRdb stores just in-frame clones and leaves some out. The data show 45,000 to 65,000 clones, around 67% seen once. The rearrangement links TRBV7-8 to TRBJ2-1; D is perhaps TRBD2 (5 bases). This sequence was found in a woman between 50 and 59 years old in good health and CMV-seropositive. The sample comprised PBMCs. Written as DNA, the CDR3 is TGTGCCAGCAGCGCGGGCAGGAATGAGCAGTTCTTC. This translates into CASSAGRNEQFF.